This T cell receptor (beta chain) was captured in a study of T-cell reconstitution after alpha-beta-depleted transplantation in children (dated by TCRdb to between 2015 and 2016). At the level of the whole study: The study quantitatively tracked T-cell immune reconstitution after TCRalphabeta/CD19-depleted allogeneic hematopoietic cell transplantation in children using TCR repertoire profiling. What the research found in general, with its limitations: In some patients, the high TCRbeta diversity seen at day 60 was put down to recipient T cells and intrathymic progenitors that had survived conditioning. The apparently early alphabetaT-cell count recovery about two months after transplant was reportedly dependent on only several hundred rapidly expanded clones derived from non-depleted graft cells. The frequencies of hyperexpanded clones fell over the following months, and after one year, T-cell counts and TCRbeta diversity were mostly attributed to newly produced T cells.

Receptor amplification or capture employed PCR. Sequenced on an Illumina HiSeq 2500. TCR libraries were prepared with molecular barcoding, using unique molecular identifiers to normalize TCRbeta repertoire quantification. Starting from the raw public reads, TCRdb applied fastp trimming at Q25, assembled clones with MiXCR and retained in-frame beta chains. CDR3 protein duplicates are merged, each entry listing the most common genes and DNA. Here the sample has 100,000 or so distinct CDR3 sequences; around a quarter occur a single time. Around 21% of the sample goes to the ten largest clones. What the treatment or condition label conveys for this sample: allogeneic hematopoietic cell transplantation with graft depleted of TCRalphabeta T cells and CD19 B cells. The transplant recipients were children given TCRalphabeta/CD19-depleted allogeneic hematopoietic cell grafts. Concerning this clonotype itself: This receptor's antigen is unknown. No much larger clone is present one base from it, and per-base qualities are unavailable.

Based on the germline V gene (reference sequence), the CDR1 and CDR2 sequences are GTSNPN and SVGIG. Taken from cysteine to phenylalanine, the CDR3 has 17 residues. Only the CDR3 DNA stays, 51 bases, in frame from base 1. Trimming removed 2 bases from V and 0 bases from J, leaving 17 bases between the germline ends. This clonotype was obtained from a boy between 2 and 10 years old with acute lymphoblastic leukemia, due to receive a stem cell transplant. The rearranged segments are TRBV30 and TRBJ2-1, with a weak D call of TRBD2 (6 bases match). The starting material was PBMCs, obtained before TCRalphabeta/CD19-depleted stem cell transplant. The CDR3 protein sequence reads: CAWSRYAADYSYNEQFF. DNA sequence: TGTGCCTGGAGTCGGTACGCTGCGGACTACTCCTACAATGAGCAGTTCTTC.